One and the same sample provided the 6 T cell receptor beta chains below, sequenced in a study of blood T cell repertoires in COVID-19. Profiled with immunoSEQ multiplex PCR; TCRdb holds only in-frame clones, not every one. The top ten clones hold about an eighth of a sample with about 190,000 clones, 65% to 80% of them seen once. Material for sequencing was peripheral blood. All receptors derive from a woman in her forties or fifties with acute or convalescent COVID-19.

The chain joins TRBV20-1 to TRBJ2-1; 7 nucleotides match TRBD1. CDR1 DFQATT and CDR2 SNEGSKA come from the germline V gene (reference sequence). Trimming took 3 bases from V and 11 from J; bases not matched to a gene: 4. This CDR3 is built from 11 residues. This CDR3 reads CSARVQGQQFF. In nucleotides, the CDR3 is TGCAGTGCTAGGGTACAGGGGCAGCAGTTCTTC.

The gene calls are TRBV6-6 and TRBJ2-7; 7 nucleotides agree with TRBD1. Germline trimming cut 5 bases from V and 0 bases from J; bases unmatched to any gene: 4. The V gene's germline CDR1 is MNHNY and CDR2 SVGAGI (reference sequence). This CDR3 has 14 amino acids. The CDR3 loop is CASSGQAVSYEQYF. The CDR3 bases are TGTGCCAGCAGTGGACAGGCCGTCTCCTACGAGCAGTACTTC.

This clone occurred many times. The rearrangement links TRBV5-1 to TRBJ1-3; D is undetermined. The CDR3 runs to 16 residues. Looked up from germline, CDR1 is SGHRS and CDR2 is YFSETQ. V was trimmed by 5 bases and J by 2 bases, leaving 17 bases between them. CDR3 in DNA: TGCGCCAGCAGAGAAGGCGGGCCCGGTACTGGAAACACCATATATTTT. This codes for CASREGGPGTGNTIYF.

This chain's CDR3 is CASSWSFSNEQFF. The CDR3 DNA reads TGCGCCAGCAGCTGGTCGTTCAGCAATGAGCAGTTCTTC. J is TRBJ2-1 and V is TRBV4-3; D unresolved. V dropped 5 bases and J dropped 6 bases, with 11 bases sitting between them. CDR1 LGHNA and CDR2 YSLEER come from the germline V gene. The CDR3 extends over 13 amino acids.

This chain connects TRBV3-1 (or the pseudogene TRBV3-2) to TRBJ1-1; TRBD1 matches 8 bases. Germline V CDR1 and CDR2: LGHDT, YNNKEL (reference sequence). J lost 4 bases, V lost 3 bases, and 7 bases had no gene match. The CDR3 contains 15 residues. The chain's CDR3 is CASSHRTGPSTEAFF. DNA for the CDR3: TGTGCCAGCAGCCATAGGACAGGGCCTAGCACTGAAGCTTTCTTT.

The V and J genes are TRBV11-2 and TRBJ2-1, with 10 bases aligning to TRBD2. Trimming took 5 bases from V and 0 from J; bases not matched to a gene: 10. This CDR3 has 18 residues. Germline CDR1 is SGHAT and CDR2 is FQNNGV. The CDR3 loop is CASSPNQRGGYSYNEQFF. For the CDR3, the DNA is TGTGCCAGCAGCCCAAACCAGCGGGGGGGTTACTCCTACAATGAGCAGTTCTTC.